The 26 T cell receptor beta chains below were found in one sample sequenced in a study of shared T cell receptors in the human thymus. Profiled with immunoSEQ multiplex PCR; TCRdb holds only in-frame clones, not every one. The profile shows about 660,000 clones, around 87% of them singletons. The sample was also linked to a second study, of human thymus T cells.

Sequencing used thymocytes. All receptors derive from a boy younger than two with a congenital heart defect.

The chain carries TRBV7-6 and TRBJ1-1; D not certain. Germline lookup yields CDR1 SGHVS and CDR2 FNYEAQ. The germline V and J ends were trimmed by 0 bases and 5 bases, with 10 bases remaining between them. This CDR3 has 14 amino acids. DNA of the CDR3: TGTGCCAGCAGCTTAGCCCGGACTATAACTGAAGCTTTCTTT. Residues: CASSLARTITEAFF.

The J gene is TRBJ2-7, the V gene TRBV29-1; the D gene is possibly TRBD1 (6 bases). Trimming shortened V by 4 bases and J by 1 base, and 11 bases separated the two germline ends. CDR1 and CDR2 from the germline V gene are SQVTM and ANQGSEA. The CDR3 length is 13 residues. CDR3 loop: CSVVFRGSYEQYF. The CDR3 DNA follows: TGCAGCGTTGTTTTCAGGGGATCCTACGAGCAGTACTTC.

The chain uses TRBV27 and TRBJ1-1; 12 nucleotides agree with TRBD1. The CDR3 contains 17 residues. J was trimmed by 4 bases and V by 5 bases; bases with no gene match: 11. Germline-derived CDR1 and CDR2 are MNHEY and SMNVEV (reference sequence). CDR3: CASSPQPPGQGATEAFF. CDR3 coding DNA: TGTGCCAGCAGTCCTCAACCCCCGGGACAGGGGGCCACTGAAGCTTTCTTT.

This chain uses TRBV9 with TRBJ2-7; 11 bases fit TRBD1. With 2 bases clipped from V and 5 bases from J, the junction kept 3 bases outside the gene matches. CDR1 and CDR2 from the germline V gene are SGDLS and YYNGEE. This CDR3 comprises 14 residues. CDR3 residues: CASSVGDRGDEQYF. CDR3 DNA: TGTGCCAGCAGCGTCGGGGACAGGGGGGACGAGCAGTACTTC.

Concerning this clone: The junction does not match germline at one end; this may be a read error. The chain combines TRBV2 with TRBJ2-7, with D maybe TRBD2 (6 bases). Per the germline V gene, CDR1 is SNHLY and CDR2 is FYNNEI. The CDR3 runs 16 residues. CDR3 sequence reads: CASSPQTSSHAYEKYF. The CDR3 coding sequence is TGTGCCAGCTCCCCCCAGACTAGTTCCCACGCCTACGAGAAGTACTTC. Based on the CDR3 plus reference TRBV2 and TRBJ2-7, the full variable domain is EPEVTQTPSHQVTQMGQEVILRCVPISNHLYFYWYRQILGQKVEFLVSFYNNEISEKSEIFDDQFSVERPDGSNFTLKIRSTKLEDSAMYFCASSPQTSSHAYEKYFGPGTRLTVT.

The chain recombines TRBV6-9 with TRBJ1-4, with 9 bases identical to TRBD1. Trimming took 1 base from V and 0 from J; bases not matched to a gene: 12. The CDR3 has 20 residues. CDR1 is MNHGY and CDR2 is SVAAGI in the germline V gene. The CDR3 nucleotides read TGTGCCAGCAGTTATTATCCTGACAGGGGGGGCCCGGCAACTAATGAAAAACTGTTTTTT. Protein: CASSYYPDRGGPATNEKLFF.

The CDR3 DNA reads as TGCGCCAGCAGCCCCGGACAGGGCCCATATAGCAATCAGCCCCAGCATTTT. Translation gives CASSPGQGPYSNQPQHF. V is TRBV4-3 and J is TRBJ1-5; 8 nucleotides match TRBD1. V lost 4 bases, J lost 0 bases, and 8 bases stayed unmatched. The germline V gene has CDR1 LGHNA and CDR2 YSLEER. The CDR3 is 17 amino acids.

This chain joins TRBV29-1 and TRBJ2-7, with TRBD2 as a possible D gene (6 bases). The V and J ends lost 3 bases and 0 bases respectively, with 9 bases between them. This CDR3 is built from 13 residues. The germline CDR1 and CDR2 sequences are SQVTM and ANQGSEA. This CDR3 is CSVEPSDSYEQYF. The CDR3 nucleotides are TGCAGCGTTGAGCCTAGCGACTCCTACGAGCAGTACTTC.

V and J are TRBV9 and TRBJ2-2; 7 positions agree with TRBD1. The CDR3 is 16 residues long. CDR1 and CDR2 from the germline V gene are SGDLS and YYNGEE. The V segment lost 4 bases and the J segment 5 bases; nucleotides outside the gene matches: 11. The chain's CDR3 is CASSYRRDRETGELFF. In nucleotides, the CDR3 is TGTGCCAGCAGCTATAGACGGGACAGAGAGACCGGGGAGCTGTTTTTT.

A remark on this clone: Other DNA sequences in this specimen translate into the identical CDR3. The J gene is TRBJ1-6, the V gene TRBV28, with 9 bases lining up with TRBD1. The CDR3 runs to 16 residues. In germline, CDR1 is MDHEN, CDR2 SYDVKM. V gave up 5 bases and J gave up 9 bases; unmatched junction bases: 11. The CDR3 reads CASSVSRGTGTSPLHF. The CDR3 DNA reads as TGTGCCAGCAGTGTAAGTCGTGGGACAGGGACTTCACCCCTCCACTTT. Full variable domain (rest looked up from reference TRBV28 and TRBJ1-6): DVKVTQSSRYLVKRTGEKVFLECVQDMDHENMFWYRQDPGLGLRLIYFSYDVKMKEKGDIPEGYSVSREKKERFSLILESASTNQTSMYLCASSVSRGTGTSPLHFGNGTRLTVT.

The chain links TRBV15 to TRBJ2-3; 7 positions match TRBD1. V gave up 2 bases and J gave up 1 base; unmatched junction bases: 6. Germline CDR1 and CDR2: LNHNV and YYDKDF (reference sequence). This CDR3 is built from 16 residues. The CDR3 nucleotides read TGTGCCACCAGCAGAAACCGGGACAGTGGCACAGATACGCAGTATTTT. It translates to CATSRNRDSGTDTQYF. Supplemented by reference TRBV15 and TRBJ2-3, the full variable domain reads DAMVIQNPRYQVTQFGKPVTLSCSQTLNHNVMYWYQQKSSQAPKLLFHYYDKDFNNEADTPDNFQSRRPNTSFCFLDIRSPGLGDTAMYLCATSRNRDSGTDTQYFGPGTRLTVL.

The CDR3 DNA is TGCAGCGTGGGACAGGGGGTGACCCAGTACTTC. It is translated as CSVGQGVTQYF. The rearrangement links TRBV29-1 to TRBJ2-5; 11 bases align to TRBD1. J gave up 7 bases and V 6 bases, and 1 base lay outside the gene matches. This CDR3 region has 11 residues. The germline V gene encodes CDR1 SQVTM and CDR2 ANQGSEA.

The gene calls are TRBV28 and TRBJ2-3; maybe TRBD2 (5 bases). This CDR3 spans 17 amino acids. Trimming took 6 bases from V and 2 from J, leaving 21 bases between them. Germline loops: CDR1 MDHEN, CDR2 SYDVKM. Here the CDR3 reads CASRAVSPHRDTDTQYF. DNA for the CDR3: TGTGCCAGCAGGGCCGTCTCTCCCCATCGGGACACAGATACGCAGTATTTT. Variable domain in full (rest from reference TRBV28 and TRBJ2-3): DVKVTQSSRYLVKRTGEKVFLECVQDMDHENMFWYRQDPGLGLRLIYFSYDVKMKEKGDIPEGYSVSREKKERFSLILESASTNQTSMYLCASRAVSPHRDTDTQYFGPGTRLTVL.

The rearrangement joins TRBV29-1 to TRBJ2-2; no clear D gene. Germline V gene data show CDR1 as SQVTM and CDR2 as ANQGSEA. The germline V and J ends were trimmed by 0 bases and 4 bases, with 12 bases remaining between them. This CDR3 contains 15 residues. The CDR3, as DNA: TGCAGCGTTGAAGATCCCGGGTCGAGCACCGGGGAGCTGTTTTTT. It codes for CSVEDPGSSTGELFF.

The CDR3 loop reads CSVCATDTQYF. In DNA form, the CDR3 reads TGCAGTGTTTGCGCCACAGATACGCAGTATTTT. This chain links TRBV20-1 with TRBJ2-3; D uncertain. The CDR3 has 11 amino acids. V lost 7 bases and J lost 2, with 7 bases in between. Germline CDR1 reads DFQATT; CDR2 reads SNEGSKA (reference sequence).

The chain employs TRBV6-5 and TRBJ1-4, with TRBD1 matching over 7 bases. Germline V gene lookup returns CDR1 MNHEY and CDR2 SVGAGI. The length of the CDR3 is 14 residues. Losses at the gene ends were 6 bases for V and 7 bases for J; bases not matched to a gene: 8. CDR3 residues: CASSRQGGSEKLFF. CDR3 coding DNA: TGTGCCAGCAGCCGACAGGGAGGATCTGAAAAACTGTTTTTT.

The genes are TRBV9 and TRBJ2-1, with 14 bases aligning to TRBD2. The CDR3 is made up of 17 amino acids. V shed 0 bases and J 8 bases; nucleotides not matched to a gene: 7. CDR1 and CDR2 from the germline V gene are SGDLS and YYNGEE. The CDR3 here is CASSVGEGTSGSHEQFF. CDR3 coding DNA: TGTGCCAGCAGCGTAGGGGAGGGGACTAGCGGGAGTCATGAGCAGTTCTTC.

The J gene is TRBJ1-1, the V gene TRBV4-2; 7 nucleotides match TRBD1. With V trimmed by 2 bases and J by 5 bases, 23 bases remained unmatched. CDR3 length equals 20 residues. Germline lookup yields CDR1 LGHNA and CDR2 YNFKEQ. The CDR3 nucleotides are TGTGCCAGCAGCCAACTCAAAAAATCAGACAGGGTGTCAGTTGTAACTGAAGCTTTCTTT. As protein: CASSQLKKSDRVSVVTEAFF.

This clone has just one count. The chain links TRBV7-2 to TRBJ1-5; 7 nucleotides agree with TRBD1. The CDR3 extends over 15 amino acids. CDR1 SGHTA and CDR2 FQGNSA come from the germline V gene. V dropped 1 base and J dropped 6; count of bases not matched to a gene: 6. The CDR3 here is CASSLGQGGSQPQHF. CDR3 nucleotide sequence: TGTGCCAGCAGCTTAGGACAGGGAGGTTCTCAGCCCCAGCATTTT.

This chain joins TRBV18 and TRBJ2-3; 13 positions agree with TRBD2. This CDR3 is 15 amino acids long. J gave up 6 bases and V 8 bases, and 8 bases lay outside the gene matches. Germline V gene sequence: CDR1 KGHSH, CDR2 LQKENI. The CDR3 sequence: CASRTSGRAGDTQYF. In DNA, the CDR3 is TGTGCCAGCCGTACTAGCGGGAGGGCCGGGGATACGCAGTATTTT.

This clone was seen only once. The chain links TRBV2 to TRBJ1-5; the match to TRBD1 covers 7 bases. Germline V gene data show CDR1 as SNHLY and CDR2 as FYNNEI. J was trimmed by 0 bases and V by 5 bases; bases with no gene match: 7. The CDR3 is made up of 16 amino acids. CDR3 residues: CASSTQGQNSNQPQHF. The CDR3 DNA follows: TGTGCCAGCAGTACCCAGGGACAGAATAGCAATCAGCCCCAGCATTTT.

In the case of this clone: Other DNA sequences within the sample encode an identical CDR3. The CDR3 region is CASSKDRGAGNSPLHF. Written as DNA, the CDR3 is TGCGCCAGCAGCAAGGACAGGGGAGCGGGGAATTCACCCCTCCACTTT. The V gene is TRBV5-1, the J gene TRBJ1-6, with 9 bases identical to TRBD1. The ends lost 4 bases at V and 7 bases at J; junction bases unmatched: 9. CDR3 length equals 16 residues. The germline CDR1 and CDR2 sequences are SGHRS and YFSETQ.

In this sample, this clone turned up once. The chain carries TRBV19 and TRBJ2-5; TRBD2 aligns across 10 bases. This CDR3 is built from 13 residues. With 7 bases clipped from V and 6 bases from J, the junction kept 5 bases outside the gene matches. Germline CDR1 LNHDA, CDR2 SQIVND (reference sequence). This CDR3 is CASISGGMKTQYF. The CDR3 region has the DNA TGTGCCAGTATTAGCGGGGGGATGAAGACCCAGTACTTC.

The rearrangement links TRBV5-4 to TRBJ2-1, with TRBD1 identical over 7 bases. The germline V gene has CDR1 SGHNT and CDR2 YYREEE (reference sequence). This CDR3 has 15 amino acids. Trimming at V came to 2 bases and at J to 3 bases, leaving 5 bases not matched to a gene. DNA of the CDR3: TGTGCCAGCAGCTTCATGACAGGGAACTACAATGAGCAGTTCTTC. It translates to CASSFMTGNYNEQFF. Filled out from reference TRBV5-4 and TRBJ2-1, the complete variable domain reads ETGVTQSPTHLIKTRGQQVTLRCSSQSGHNTVSWYQQALGQGPQFIFQYYREEENGRGNFPPRFSGLQFPNYSSELNVNALELDDSALYLCASSFMTGNYNEQFFGPGTRLTVL.

The chain links TRBV21-1 to TRBJ1-1; the D segment call TRBD1 is taken from the table without a DNA check. TRBV21-1 is reported as a pseudogene. The CDR3 length is 15 residues. The CDR3 bases are TGTGCCAGCAGCTTTACAGGGAGCGGGAACACTGAAGCTTTCTTT. This gives the protein CASSFTGSGNTEAFF.

The chain employs TRBV28 and TRBJ2-7, with 9 nucleotides matching TRBD2. This CDR3 is 14 amino acids long. The J segment lost 2 bases and the V segment lost 7 bases, leaving 6 bases of the junction unmatched. CDR1 and CDR2 from the germline V gene are MDHEN and SYDVKM. The CDR3 DNA reads as TGTGCCAGCACCCCAGCGGGGGGAACCTACGAGCAGTACTTC. Protein product: CASTPAGGTYEQYF.